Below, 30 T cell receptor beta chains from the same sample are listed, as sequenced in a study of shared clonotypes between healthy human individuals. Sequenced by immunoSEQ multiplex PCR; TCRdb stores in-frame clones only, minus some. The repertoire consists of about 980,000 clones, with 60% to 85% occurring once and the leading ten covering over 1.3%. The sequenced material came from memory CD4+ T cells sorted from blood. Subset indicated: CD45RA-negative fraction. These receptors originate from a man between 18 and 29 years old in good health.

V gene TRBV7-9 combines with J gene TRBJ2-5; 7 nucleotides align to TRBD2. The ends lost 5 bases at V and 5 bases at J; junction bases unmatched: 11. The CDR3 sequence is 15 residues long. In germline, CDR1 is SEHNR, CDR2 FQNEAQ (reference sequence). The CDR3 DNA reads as TGTGCCAGCAGCCCCGCCTGGCGGGAGAACGAGACCCAGTACTTC. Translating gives CASSPAWRENETQYF.

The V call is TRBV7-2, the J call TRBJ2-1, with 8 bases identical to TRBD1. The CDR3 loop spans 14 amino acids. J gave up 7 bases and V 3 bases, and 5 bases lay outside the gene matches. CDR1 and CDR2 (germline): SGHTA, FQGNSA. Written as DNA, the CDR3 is TGTGCCAGCAGCTTGGGGACAGGACGGAATGAGCAGTTCTTC. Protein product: CASSLGTGRNEQFF.

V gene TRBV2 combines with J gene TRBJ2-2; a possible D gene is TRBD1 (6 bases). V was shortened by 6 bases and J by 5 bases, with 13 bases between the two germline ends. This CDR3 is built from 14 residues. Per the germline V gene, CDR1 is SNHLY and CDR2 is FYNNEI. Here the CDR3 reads CASSLQGNTGELFF. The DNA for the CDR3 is TGTGCCAGCAGCCTACAGGGAAATACCGGGGAGCTGTTTTTT.

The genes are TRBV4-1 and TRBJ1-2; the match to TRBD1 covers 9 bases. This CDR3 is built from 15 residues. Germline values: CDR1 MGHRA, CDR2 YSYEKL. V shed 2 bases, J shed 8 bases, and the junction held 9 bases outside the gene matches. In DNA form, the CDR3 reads TGCGCCAGCAGCCAAACGGACAGGGGAAGGAAAGGCTACACCTTC. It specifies CASSQTDRGRKGYTF.

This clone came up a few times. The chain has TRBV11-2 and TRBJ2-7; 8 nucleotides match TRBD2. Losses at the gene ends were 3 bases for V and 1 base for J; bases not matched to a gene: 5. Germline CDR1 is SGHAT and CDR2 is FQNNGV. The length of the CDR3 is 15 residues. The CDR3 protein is CASSFSGAGSYEQYF. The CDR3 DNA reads TGTGCCAGCAGCTTTAGCGGGGCGGGATCCTACGAGCAGTACTTC.

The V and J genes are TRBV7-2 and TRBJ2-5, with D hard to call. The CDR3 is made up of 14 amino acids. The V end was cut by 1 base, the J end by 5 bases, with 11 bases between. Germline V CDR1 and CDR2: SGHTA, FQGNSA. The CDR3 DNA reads TGTGCCAGCAGCTTAGGGCCGCTAGGCGAGACCCAGTACTTC. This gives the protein CASSLGPLGETQYF.

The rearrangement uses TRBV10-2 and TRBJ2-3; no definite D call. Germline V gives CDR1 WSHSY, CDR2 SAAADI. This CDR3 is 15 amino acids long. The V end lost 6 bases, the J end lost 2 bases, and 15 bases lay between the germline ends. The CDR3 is CASSRESPYTDTQYF. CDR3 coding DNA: TGCGCCAGCAGCCGAGAGAGTCCCTACACAGATACGCAGTATTTT.

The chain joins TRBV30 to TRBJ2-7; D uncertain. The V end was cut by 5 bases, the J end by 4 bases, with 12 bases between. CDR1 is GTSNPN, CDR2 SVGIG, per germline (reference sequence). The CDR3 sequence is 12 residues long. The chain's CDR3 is CAWAPQAYEQYF. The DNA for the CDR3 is TGTGCCTGGGCGCCCCAGGCGTACGAGCAGTACTTC.

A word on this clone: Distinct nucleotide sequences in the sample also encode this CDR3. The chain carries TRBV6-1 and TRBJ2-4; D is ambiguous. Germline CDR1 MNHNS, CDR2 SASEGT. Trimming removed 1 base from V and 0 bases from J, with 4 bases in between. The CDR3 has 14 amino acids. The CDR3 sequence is CASSEGGAKNIQYF. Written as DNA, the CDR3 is TGTGCCAGCAGTGAAGGGGGAGCCAAAAACATTCAGTACTTC.

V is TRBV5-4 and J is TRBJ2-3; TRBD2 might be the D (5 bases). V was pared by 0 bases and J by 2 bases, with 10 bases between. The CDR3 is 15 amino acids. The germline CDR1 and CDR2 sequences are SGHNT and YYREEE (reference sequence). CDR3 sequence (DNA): TGTGCCAGCAGCTTGGAGGCGGGTCCCACAGATACGCAGTATTTT. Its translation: CASSLEAGPTDTQYF.

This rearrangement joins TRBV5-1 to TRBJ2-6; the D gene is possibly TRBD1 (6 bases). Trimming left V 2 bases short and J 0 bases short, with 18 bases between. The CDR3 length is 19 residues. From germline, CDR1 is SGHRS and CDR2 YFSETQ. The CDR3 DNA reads TGCGCCAGCAGCTTTTATCTGAGACAGGCCTACTCTGGGGCCAACGTCCTGACTTTC. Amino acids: CASSFYLRQAYSGANVLTF.

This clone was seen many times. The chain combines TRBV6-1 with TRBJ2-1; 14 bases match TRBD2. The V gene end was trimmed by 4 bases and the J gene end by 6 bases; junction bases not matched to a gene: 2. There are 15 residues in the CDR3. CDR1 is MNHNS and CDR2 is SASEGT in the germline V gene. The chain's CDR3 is CASSVGTSGSNEQFF. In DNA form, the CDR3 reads TGTGCCAGCAGTGTTGGGACTAGCGGGAGCAATGAGCAGTTCTTC.

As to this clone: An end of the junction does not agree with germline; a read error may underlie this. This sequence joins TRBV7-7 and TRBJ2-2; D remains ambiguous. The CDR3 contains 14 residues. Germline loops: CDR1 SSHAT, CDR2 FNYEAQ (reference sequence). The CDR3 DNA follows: TGTGCTAGCAGCTCCCACCCTAACACCGGGGAGCTGTTTTTT. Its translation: CASSSHPNTGELFF.

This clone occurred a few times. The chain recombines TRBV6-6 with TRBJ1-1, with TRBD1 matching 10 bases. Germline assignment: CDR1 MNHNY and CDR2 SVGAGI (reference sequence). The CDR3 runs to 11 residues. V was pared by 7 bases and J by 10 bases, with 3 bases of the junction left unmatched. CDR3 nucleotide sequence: TGTGCCAGCACCGGACAGGGGGGAGCTTTCTTT. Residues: CASTGQGGAFF.

The CDR3 DNA reads as TGCGCCAGCAGTGAGTCAAGGAGCGAGCAGTACTTC. Translation: CASSESRSEQYF. The V gene is TRBV10-1, the J gene TRBJ2-7; no firm D call. Trimming cost V 0 bases and J 6 bases, with 6 bases left between them. The CDR3 length is 12 residues. Germline V gene sequence: CDR1 WNHNN, CDR2 SYGVQD (reference sequence).

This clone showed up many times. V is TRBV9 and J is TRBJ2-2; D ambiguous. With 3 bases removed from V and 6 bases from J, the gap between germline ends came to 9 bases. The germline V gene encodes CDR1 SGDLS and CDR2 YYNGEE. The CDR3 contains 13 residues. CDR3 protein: CASSAVMSGELFF. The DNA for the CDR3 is TGTGCCAGCAGCGCCGTGATGTCCGGGGAGCTGTTTTTT.

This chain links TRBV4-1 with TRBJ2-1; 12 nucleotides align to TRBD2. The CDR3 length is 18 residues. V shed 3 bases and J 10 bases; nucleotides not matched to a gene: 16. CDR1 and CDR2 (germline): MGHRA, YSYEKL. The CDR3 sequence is CASSQGGLAGNNNREQFF. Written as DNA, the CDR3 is TGCGCCAGCAGCCAGGGAGGACTAGCGGGGAATAACAATCGGGAGCAGTTCTTC.

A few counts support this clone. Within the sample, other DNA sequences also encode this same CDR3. The CDR3 DNA is TGCGCCAGCAGCTTAGTCCAGGGCTACGAGCAGTACTTC. The encoded protein is CASSLVQGYEQYF. This chain joins TRBV5-1 and TRBJ2-7; D is perhaps TRBD1 (5 bases). The CDR3 runs 13 residues. Trimming shortened V by 2 bases and J by 3 bases, and 9 bases separated the two germline ends. Per germline, CDR1 SGHRS and CDR2 YFSETQ.

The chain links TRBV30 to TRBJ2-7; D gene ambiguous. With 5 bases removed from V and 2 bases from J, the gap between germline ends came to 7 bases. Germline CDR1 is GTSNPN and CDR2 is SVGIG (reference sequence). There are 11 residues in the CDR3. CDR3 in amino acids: CAWQGPYEQYF. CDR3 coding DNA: TGTGCCTGGCAAGGACCCTACGAGCAGTACTTC. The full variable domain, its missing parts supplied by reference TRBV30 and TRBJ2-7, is SQTIHQWPATLVQPVGSPLSLECTVEGTSNPNLYWYRQAAGRGLQLLFYSVGIGQISSEVPQNLSASRPQDRQFILSSKKLLLSDSGFYLCAWQGPYEQYFGPGTRLTVT.

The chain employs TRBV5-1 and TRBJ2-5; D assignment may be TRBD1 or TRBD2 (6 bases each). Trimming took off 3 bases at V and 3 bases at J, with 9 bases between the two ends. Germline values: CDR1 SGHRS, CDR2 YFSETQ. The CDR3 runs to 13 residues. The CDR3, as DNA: TGCGCCAGCAGCTGGAGGGACAAAGAGACCCAGTACTTC. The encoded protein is CASSWRDKETQYF.

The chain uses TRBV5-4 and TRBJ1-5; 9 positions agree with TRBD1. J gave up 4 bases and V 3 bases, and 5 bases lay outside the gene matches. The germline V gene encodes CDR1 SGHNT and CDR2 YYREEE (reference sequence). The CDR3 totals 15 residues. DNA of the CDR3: TGTGCCAGCAGCTCCGGGACAGGGCGGAATCAGCCCCAGCATTTT. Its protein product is CASSSGTGRNQPQHF.

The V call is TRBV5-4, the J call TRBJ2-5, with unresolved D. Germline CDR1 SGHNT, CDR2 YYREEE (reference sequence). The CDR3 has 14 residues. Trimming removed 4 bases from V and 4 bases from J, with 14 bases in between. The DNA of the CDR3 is TGTGCCAGCAGCCCCGACACGCTCACAGAGACCCAGTACTTC. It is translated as CASSPDTLTETQYF.

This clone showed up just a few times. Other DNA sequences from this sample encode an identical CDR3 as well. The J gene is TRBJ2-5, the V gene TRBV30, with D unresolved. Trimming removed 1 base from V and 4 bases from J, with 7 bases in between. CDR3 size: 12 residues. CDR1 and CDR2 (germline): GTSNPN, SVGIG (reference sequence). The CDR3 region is CAWSAGRETQYF. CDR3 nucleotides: TGTGCCTGGAGTGCTGGTCGAGAGACCCAGTACTTC.

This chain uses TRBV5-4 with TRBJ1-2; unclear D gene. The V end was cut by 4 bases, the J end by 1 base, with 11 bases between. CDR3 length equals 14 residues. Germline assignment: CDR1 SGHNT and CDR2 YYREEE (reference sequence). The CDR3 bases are TGTGCCAGCAGCCATAGCGGGAGTAACTATGGCTACACCTTC. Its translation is CASSHSGSNYGYTF.

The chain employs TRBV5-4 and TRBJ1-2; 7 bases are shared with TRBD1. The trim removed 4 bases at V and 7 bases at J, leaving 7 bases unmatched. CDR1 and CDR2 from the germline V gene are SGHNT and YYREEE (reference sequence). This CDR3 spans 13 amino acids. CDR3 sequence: CASSRTGERGYTF. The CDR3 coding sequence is TGTGCCAGCAGCCGGACAGGAGAGCGTGGCTACACCTTC.

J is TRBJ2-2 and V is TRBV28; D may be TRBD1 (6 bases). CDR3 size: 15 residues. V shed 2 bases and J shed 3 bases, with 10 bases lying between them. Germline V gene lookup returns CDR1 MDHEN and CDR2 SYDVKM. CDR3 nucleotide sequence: TGTGCCAGCAGTTTAGGGGACATTTACACCGGGGAGCTGTTTTTT. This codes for CASSLGDIYTGELFF. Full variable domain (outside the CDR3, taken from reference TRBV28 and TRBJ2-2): DVKVTQSSRYLVKRTGEKVFLECVQDMDHENMFWYRQDPGLGLRLIYFSYDVKMKEKGDIPEGYSVSREKKERFSLILESASTNQTSMYLCASSLGDIYTGELFFGEGSRLTVL.

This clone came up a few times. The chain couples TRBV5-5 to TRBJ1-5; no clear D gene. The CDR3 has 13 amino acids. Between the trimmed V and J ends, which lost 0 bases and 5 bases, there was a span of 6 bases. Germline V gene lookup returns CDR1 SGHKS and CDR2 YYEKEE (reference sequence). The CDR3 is CASSLVPYQPQHF. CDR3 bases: TGTGCCAGCAGCTTGGTTCCTTATCAGCCCCAGCATTTT.

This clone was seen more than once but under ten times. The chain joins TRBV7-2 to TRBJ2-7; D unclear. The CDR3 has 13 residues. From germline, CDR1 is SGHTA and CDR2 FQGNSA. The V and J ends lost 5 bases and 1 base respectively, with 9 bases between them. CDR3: CASSLHSSYEQYF. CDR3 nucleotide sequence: TGTGCCAGCAGCCTCCACAGTTCCTACGAGCAGTACTTC. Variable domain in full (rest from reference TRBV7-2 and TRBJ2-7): GAGVSQSPSNKVTEKGKDVELRCDPISGHTALYWYRQSLGQGLEFLIYFQGNSAPDKSGLPSDRFSAERTGGSVSTLTIQRTQQEDSAVYLCASSLHSSYEQYFGPGTRLTVT.

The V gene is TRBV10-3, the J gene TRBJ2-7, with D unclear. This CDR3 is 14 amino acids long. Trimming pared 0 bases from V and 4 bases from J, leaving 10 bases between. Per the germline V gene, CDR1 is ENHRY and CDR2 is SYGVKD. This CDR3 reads CAISESNSVYEQYF. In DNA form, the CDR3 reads TGTGCCATCAGTGAGTCAAATTCAGTTTACGAGCAGTACTTC.

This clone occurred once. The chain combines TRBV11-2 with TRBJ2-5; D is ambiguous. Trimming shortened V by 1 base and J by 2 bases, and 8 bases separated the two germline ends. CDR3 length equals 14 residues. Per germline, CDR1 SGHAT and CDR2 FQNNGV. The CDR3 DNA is TGTGCCAGCAGCTTAGGGACGGATCAAGAGACCCAGTACTTC. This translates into CASSLGTDQETQYF.